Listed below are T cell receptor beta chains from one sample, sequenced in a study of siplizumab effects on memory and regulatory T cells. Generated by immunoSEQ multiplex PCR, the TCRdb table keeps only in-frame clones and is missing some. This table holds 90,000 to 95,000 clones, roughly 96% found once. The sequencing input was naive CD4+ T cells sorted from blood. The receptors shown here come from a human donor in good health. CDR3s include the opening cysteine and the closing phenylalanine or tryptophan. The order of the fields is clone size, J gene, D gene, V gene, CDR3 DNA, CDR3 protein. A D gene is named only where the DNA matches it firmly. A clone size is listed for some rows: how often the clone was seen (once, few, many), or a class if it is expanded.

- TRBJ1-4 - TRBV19 TGTGCCAGTAGTGAATCGTTACAGGGAAAACTGTTTTTT CASSESLQGKLFF
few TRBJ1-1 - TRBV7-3 TGTGCCAGCAGCTCCTGGACACTCACTGAAGCTTTCTTT CASSSWTLTEAFF
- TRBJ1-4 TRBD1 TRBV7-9 TGTGCCAGCAGCATGGACAGGGGATGGTCAAATGAAAAACTGTTTTTT CASSMDRGWSNEKLFF
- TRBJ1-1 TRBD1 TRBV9 TGTGCCAGCAGCGCCCCAGGGGGGGCTGAAGCTTTCTTT CASSAPGGAEAFF
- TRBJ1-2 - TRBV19 TGTGCCAGTAGTCCTGGTTTTGGCTATGGCTACACCTTC CASSPGFGYGYTF
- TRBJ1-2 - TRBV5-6 TGTGCCAGCAGCTTTTGGGAGGGCTATGGCTACACCTTC CASSFWEGYGYTF
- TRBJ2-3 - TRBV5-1 TGCGCCAGCAGCTTGGGGGGTTTTGGAGATACGCAGTATTTT CASSLGGFGDTQYF
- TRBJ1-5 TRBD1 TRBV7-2 TGTGCCAGCAGCCTCCGGGACAGGCTAAATCAGCCCCAGCATTTT CASSLRDRLNQPQHF
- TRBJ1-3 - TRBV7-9 TGTGCCAGCAGCTTAGGCGGACGGGACTCTGGAAACACCATATATTTT CASSLGGRDSGNTIYF
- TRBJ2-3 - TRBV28 TGTGCCAGCAGTACCTATCAGGGGGGAACAGATACGCAGTATTTT CASSTYQGGTDTQYF
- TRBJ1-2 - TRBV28 TGTGCCAGCAGTTTTGGCTCAGATGGCTACACCTTC CASSFGSDGYTF
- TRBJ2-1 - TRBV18 TGTGCCAGCTCACCGGGGGGGCCCTACAATGAGCAGTTCTTC CASSPGGPYNEQFF
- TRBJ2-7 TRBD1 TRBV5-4 TGTGCCAGCAGCTTGGAGTCAGGGGGCTCCTACGAGCAGTACTTC CASSLESGGSYEQYF
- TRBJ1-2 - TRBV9 TGTGCCAGCAGCGGCGAGTGGGGCTACACCTTC CASSGEWGYTF
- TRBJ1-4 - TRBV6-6 TGTGCCAGCAGTCCCCGGACTGGTGGTAATAGGGAAAAACTGTTTTTT CASSPRTGGNREKLFF
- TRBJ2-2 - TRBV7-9 TGTGCCAGCAGCCCCTCTTACGCAGACACCGGGGAGCTGTTTTTT CASSPSYADTGELFF
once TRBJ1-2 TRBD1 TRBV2 TGTGCCAGCAGACGGACACAGGGGGGCCCCTATGGCTACACCTTC CASRRTQGGPYGYTF
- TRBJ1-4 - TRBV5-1 TGCGCCAGCAGCCCGCAGAACCCGGACTACGCAACTAATGAAAAACTGTTTTTT CASSPQNPDYATNEKLFF
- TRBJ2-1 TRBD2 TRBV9 TGTGCCAGCAGCCCCCGACTAGCGGGATACAATGAGCAGTTCTTC CASSPRLAGYNEQFF
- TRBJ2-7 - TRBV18 TGTGCCAGCTCACCTGACGGGAACTCCTACGAGCAGTACTTC CASSPDGNSYEQYF
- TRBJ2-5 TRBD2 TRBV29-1 TGCAGCGGTAAACCTAGCGGGGAGACCCAGTACTTC CSGKPSGETQYF
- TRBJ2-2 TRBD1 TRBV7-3 TGTGCCAGCAGTAAACAGGGGGCGAGCGGGGAGCTGTTTTTT CASSKQGASGELFF
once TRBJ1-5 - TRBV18 TGTGCCAGCTCACCGGTGGGGGGTAATCAGCCCCAGCATTTT CASSPVGGNQPQHF
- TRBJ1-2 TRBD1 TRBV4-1 TGCGCCAGCAGCCAAGATTGGTCGGGACAGGGTATGTTTGGCTACACCTTC CASSQDWSGQGMFGYTF
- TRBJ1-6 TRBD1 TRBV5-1 TGCGCCAGCAGCTTGCCTACGACAGGGGAAAATTCACCCCTCCACTTT CASSLPTTGENSPLHF
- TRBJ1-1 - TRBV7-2 TGTGCCAGCAGCTTATGGGGGGCTGGTGGCACTGAAGCTTTCTTT CASSLWGAGGTEAFF
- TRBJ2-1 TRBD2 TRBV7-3 TGTGCCAGCAGCTATACCGGGACTACCCACAATGAGCAGTTCTTC CASSYTGTTHNEQFF
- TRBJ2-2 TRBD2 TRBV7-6 TGTGCCAGCAGCTCCATTCCAGCGGGGTCTACCGGGGAGCTGTTTTTT CASSSIPAGSTGELFF
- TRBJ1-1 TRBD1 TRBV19 TGTGCCAGTAGTATAGGTCTGTACAGGGGGGGGACTGAAGCTTTCTTT CASSIGLYRGGTEAFF